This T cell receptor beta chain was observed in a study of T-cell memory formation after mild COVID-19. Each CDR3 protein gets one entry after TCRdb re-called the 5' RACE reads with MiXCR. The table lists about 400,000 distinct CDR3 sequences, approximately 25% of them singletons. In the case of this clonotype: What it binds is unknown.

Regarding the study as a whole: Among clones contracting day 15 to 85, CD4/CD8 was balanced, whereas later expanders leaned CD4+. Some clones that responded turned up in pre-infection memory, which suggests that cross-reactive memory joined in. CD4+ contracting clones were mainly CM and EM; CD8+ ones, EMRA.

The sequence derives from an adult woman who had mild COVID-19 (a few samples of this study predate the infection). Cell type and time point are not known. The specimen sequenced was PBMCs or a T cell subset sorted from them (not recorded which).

The CDR3 DNA is TGTGCCAGCAGTTTAGGGGACTCCTACGGGAACATTCAGTACTTC. Its translation: CASSLGDSYGNIQYF. This rearrangement joins TRBV12-3 or TRBV12-4 to TRBJ2-4; tentative D call: TRBD2 (6 bases). This CDR3 spans 15 amino acids. V was cut by 1 base and J by 7 bases, with 14 bases left in between.